The source of this T cell receptor beta chain is a study of blood T cell repertoires in COVID-19. In the source study's methods: Amplified reference gene primers provided the basis for estimating nucleated cell counts. Data came from immunoSEQ multiplex PCR; TCRdb stores just in-frame clones and leaves some out. The V and J calls and clone size are taken from that table; D and trimming were inferred from the DNA. The data hold roughly 51,000 clones, with around 90% observed a single time. CDR1 and CDR2 from the germline V gene are SGHRS and YFSETQ. The CDR3 loop spans 14 amino acids. Trimming cost V 5 bases and J 7 bases; bases outside gene matches: 4.

Input material: peripheral blood. This TCR was recovered from a man between 45 and 60 years old with active COVID-19. The genes are TRBV5-1 and TRBJ2-1; 12 bases map to TRBD2. CDR3 in amino acids: CASSPLAGGNEQFF. CDR3 nucleotides: TGCGCCAGCAGTCCCCTAGCGGGAGGGAATGAGCAGTTCTTC.